These 23 T cell receptor beta chains were sequenced from one sample in a study of stem cell transplantation in POMP-related autoinflammatory disease. The assay was immunoSEQ multiplex PCR, and TCRdb's table has in-frame clones only and misses some. The table includes some 11,000 clones, around 87% detected once. For these receptors, no antigen is known. Study outcomes and limitations: Unique TRB V-J gene pairings were limited in number in patients with PRAID. In patients with PRAID, every analyzed T-cell subset tended to show lower diversity and higher clonality.

The material was CD8+ T cells from PBMCs, obtained before stem cell transplantation. All receptors derive from a human donor with POMP-related autoinflammation and immune dysregulation (PRAID).

The chain joins TRBV27 to TRBJ2-7; D uncertain. In germline, CDR1 is MNHEY, CDR2 SMNVEV (reference sequence). The CDR3 length is 12 residues. V shed 8 bases and J shed 0 bases, with 8 bases lying between them. In nucleotides, the CDR3 is TGTGCCAGCGGCCGGAGCTCCTACGAGCAGTACTTC. This sequence encodes CASGRSSYEQYF.

The chain has TRBV5-5 and TRBJ2-5; TRBD2 agrees at 7 bases. Germline V gene sequence: CDR1 SGHKS, CDR2 YYEKEE (reference sequence). The CDR3 extends over 15 amino acids. The junction had 7 bases not matched to a gene; V was cut back by 3 bases and J by 2 bases. The chain's CDR3 is CASSSLHGRQETQYF. The DNA for the CDR3 is TGTGCCAGCAGCTCCCTTCACGGGAGGCAAGAGACCCAGTACTTC.

The chain joins TRBV7-2 to TRBJ2-3; weak D call: TRBD2 (6 bases). This CDR3 spans 15 amino acids. Trimming pared 0 bases from V and 6 bases from J, leaving 13 bases between. Germline V gives CDR1 SGHTA, CDR2 FQGNSA. The CDR3 DNA sequence: TGTGCCAGCAGCTTAGCGGGCGGGACCTCCGATACGCAGTATTTT. Protein: CASSLAGGTSDTQYF. Full variable domain (missing parts from reference TRBV7-2 and TRBJ2-3): GAGVSQSPSNKVTEKGKDVELRCDPISGHTALYWYRQSLGQGLEFLIYFQGNSAPDKSGLPSDRFSAERTGGSVSTLTIQRTQQEDSAVYLCASSLAGGTSDTQYFGPGTRLTVL.

This clone was seen once. V usage is TRBV7-2 and J usage is TRBJ1-2, with 8 bases aligning to TRBD1. This CDR3 is built from 16 residues. V dropped 4 bases and J dropped 6; count of bases not matched to a gene: 13. The germline gives CDR1 SGHTA, CDR2 FQGNSA. Written as DNA, the CDR3 is TGTGCCAGCAGCTCTACACACGTAACAGGGGGGGATGGCTACACCTTC. As protein: CASSSTHVTGGDGYTF.

CDR3 region: CASSSVFYTEAFF. DNA of the CDR3: TGTGCCAGCAGTTCGGTCTTTTACACTGAAGCTTTCTTT. V gene TRBV27 combines with J gene TRBJ1-1, with D hard to call. The CDR3 has 13 amino acids. Trimming cost V 4 bases and J 3 bases, with 9 bases left between them. Germline assignment: CDR1 MNHEY and CDR2 SMNVEV (reference sequence).

This clone was detected a few times. V gene TRBV7-9 combines with J gene TRBJ1-5; D is undetermined. The CDR3 is 16 residues long. V dropped 1 base and J dropped 2 bases, with 12 bases sitting between them. Germline-derived CDR1 and CDR2 are SEHNR and FQNEAQ (reference sequence). This CDR3 is CASSLVGFGGNQPQHF. CDR3 nucleotide sequence: TGTGCCAGCAGCTTAGTGGGGTTTGGGGGCAATCAGCCCCAGCATTTT.

The rearrangement uses TRBV19 and TRBJ1-5, with a possible D match to TRBD1 (5 bases). Trimming removed 0 bases at V and 7 bases at J, with 10 bases between. The CDR3 is 14 residues long. Germline loops: CDR1 LNHDA, CDR2 SQIVND (reference sequence). Here the CDR3 reads CASSIDQGQQPQHF. CDR3 DNA: TGTGCCAGTAGTATAGATCAGGGTCAGCAGCCCCAGCATTTT.

V gene TRBV7-6 combines with J gene TRBJ1-3; 12 nucleotides agree with TRBD1. V trimming: 1 base; J trimming: 0 bases; junction bases outside the gene matches: 7. Germline CDR1 reads SGHVS; CDR2 reads FNYEAQ. This CDR3 spans 19 amino acids. CDR3 bases: TGTGCCAGCAGCTTAGGCGGGACAGGGGGCCCAAGCTCTGGAAACACCATATATTTT. It encodes CASSLGGTGGPSSGNTIYF. The full variable domain, its missing parts supplied by reference TRBV7-6 and TRBJ1-3, is GAGVSQSPRYKVTKRGQDVALRCDPISGHVSLYWYRQALGQGPEFLTYFNYEAQQDKSGLPNDRFSAERPEGSISTLTIQRTEQRDSAMYRCASSLGGTGGPSSGNTIYFGEGSWLTVV.

The rearrangement links TRBV19 to TRBJ1-1, with a possible D match to TRBD1 (5 bases). This CDR3 contains 21 residues. V dropped 7 bases and J dropped 0 bases, with 33 bases sitting between them. CDR1 and CDR2 (germline): LNHDA, SQIVND (reference sequence). The CDR3 coding sequence is TGTGCCAGTACCATGAGAAGGGTCGGACCAGGATGGGGGACCATGAACACTGAAGCTTTCTTT. Its protein product is CASTMRRVGPGWGTMNTEAFF. Combining the CDR3 with reference TRBV19 and TRBJ1-1 gives the whole variable domain DGGITQSPKYLFRKEGQNVTLSCEQNLNHDAMYWYRQDPGQGLRLIYYSQIVNDFQKGDIAEGYSVSREKKESFPLTVTSAQKNPTAFYLCASTMRRVGPGWGTMNTEAFFGQGTRLTVV.

The J gene is TRBJ2-7, the V gene TRBV5-1, with D perhaps matching TRBD1 (6 bases). V was cut by 2 bases and J by 0 bases, with 9 bases left in between. Germline assignment: CDR1 SGHRS and CDR2 YFSETQ. There are 14 residues in the CDR3. In DNA, the CDR3 is TGCGCCAGCAGCTTCGGACAGCACTCCTACGAGCAGTACTTC. This translates into CASSFGQHSYEQYF.

The V call is TRBV9, the J call TRBJ2-3; TRBD2 aligns across 8 bases. This CDR3 is built from 15 residues. In germline, CDR1 is SGDLS, CDR2 YYNGEE. The V and J ends lost 0 bases and 0 bases, in that order; junction bases with no gene match: 0. The CDR3 protein is CASSVGGGSTDTQYF. As DNA, the CDR3 is TGTGCCAGCAGCGTAGGCGGGGGGAGCACAGATACGCAGTATTTT.

This chain links TRBV20-1 with TRBJ2-1, with no clear D. V was cut by 6 bases and J by 6 bases, with 9 bases left in between. CDR1 DFQATT and CDR2 SNEGSKA come from the germline V gene (reference sequence). The CDR3 has 11 amino acids. The CDR3: CSALDVNEQFF. The CDR3, as DNA: TGCAGTGCCCTGGACGTCAATGAGCAGTTCTTC.

This rearrangement joins TRBV7-8 to TRBJ1-3; tentative D call: TRBD1 (6 bases). The V gene lost 4 bases and the J gene lost 3 bases, with 19 bases spanning the gap. Germline values: CDR1 SGHVS, CDR2 FQNEAQ. The length of the CDR3 is 17 residues. The CDR3, as DNA: TGTGCCAGCAGCTACTCCACGAGGGACACCTATGGAAACACCATATATTTT. As protein: CASSYSTRDTYGNTIYF.

The V gene is TRBV6-6, the J gene TRBJ2-7; no clear D. Deletions cut 4 bases from V and 3 bases from J, with 13 bases between. CDR1 MNHNY and CDR2 SVGAGI come from the germline V gene (reference sequence). The CDR3 runs 14 residues. CDR3 coding DNA: TGTGCCAGCAGTTCAGGTATGACATTCTACGAGCAGTACTTC. This encodes CASSSGMTFYEQYF.

This chain links TRBV4-2 with TRBJ1-1; perhaps TRBD1 as D (5 bases). The CDR3 runs 12 residues. Per germline, CDR1 LGHNA and CDR2 YNFKEQ. V lost 4 bases, J lost 6 bases, and 9 bases lay in between. The CDR3 protein is CASSRTTAEAFF. In DNA, the CDR3 is TGTGCCAGCAGCCGGACGACAGCTGAAGCTTTCTTT.

This clone was found a few times. The chain is built from TRBV9 and TRBJ2-7; D is possibly TRBD2 (5 bases). Trimming shortened V by 0 bases and J by 3 bases, and 10 bases separated the two germline ends. Germline V gives CDR1 SGDLS, CDR2 YYNGEE. This CDR3 has 14 amino acids. CDR3 region: CASSVAGNFYEQYF. The CDR3 region has the DNA TGTGCCAGCAGCGTAGCCGGGAATTTCTACGAGCAGTACTTC.

The V and J genes are TRBV7-6 and TRBJ2-3, with D hard to call. This CDR3 contains 16 residues. The ends were cut back, 3 bases at V and 2 bases at J, with 15 bases in the middle. Germline CDR1 SGHVS, CDR2 FNYEAQ. The CDR3 loop is CASSLLPSPTTDTQYF. CDR3 nucleotides: TGTGCCAGCAGCTTGTTGCCCAGCCCTACCACAGATACGCAGTATTTT. Based on the CDR3 plus reference TRBV7-6 and TRBJ2-3, the full variable domain is GAGVSQSPRYKVTKRGQDVALRCDPISGHVSLYWYRQALGQGPEFLTYFNYEAQQDKSGLPNDRFSAERPEGSISTLTIQRTEQRDSAMYRCASSLLPSPTTDTQYFGPGTRLTVL.

The table lists this clone with a few counts. This chain uses TRBV6-5 with TRBJ1-1; 7 nucleotides line up with TRBD1. The trim removed 5 bases at V and 0 bases at J, leaving 3 bases unmatched. This CDR3 is built from 14 residues. CDR1 MNHEY and CDR2 SVGAGI come from the germline V gene. In nucleotides, the CDR3 is TGTGCCAGCAGTGTGACAGGGCTGAACACTGAAGCTTTCTTT. It yields the protein CASSVTGLNTEAFF.

The chain links TRBV2 to TRBJ2-1, with 7 bases identical to TRBD2. This CDR3 has 15 residues. Germline loops: CDR1 SNHLY, CDR2 FYNNEI. The ends lost 2 bases at V and 3 bases at J; junction bases unmatched: 4. DNA for the CDR3: TGTGCCAGCAGTGAATGGGGAGGGCTCTACAATGAGCAGTTCTTC. This encodes CASSEWGGLYNEQFF.

The chain is built from TRBV2 and TRBJ1-5; the D is unclear. V gave up 5 bases and J gave up 3 bases, with 14 bases separating them. The CDR3 sequence is 15 residues long. The germline V gene has CDR1 SNHLY and CDR2 FYNNEI. CDR3 DNA: TGTGCCAGCAGTTATGAGAAACAGTACAATCAGCCCCAGCATTTT. Protein product: CASSYEKQYNQPQHF.

The rearrangement links TRBV9 to TRBJ2-2; D not certain. V dropped 3 bases and J dropped 1 base, with 7 bases sitting between them. Germline V gene data show CDR1 as SGDLS and CDR2 as YYNGEE. This CDR3 has 14 residues. The CDR3 DNA reads TGTGCCAGCAGCGCCCGAGGGAACACCGGGGAGCTGTTTTTT. It translates to CASSARGNTGELFF.

V is TRBV9 and J is TRBJ2-3; 11 nucleotides align to TRBD2. Germline trimming cut 1 base from V and 0 bases from J; bases unmatched to any gene: 7. Germline CDR1 reads SGDLS; CDR2 reads YYNGEE. This CDR3 comprises 18 residues. The CDR3 DNA reads TGTGCCAGCAGCGTATACGAGACTAGCGGGACTAGCACAGATACGCAGTATTTT. Its translation: CASSVYETSGTSTDTQYF.

The chain employs TRBV11-2 and TRBJ1-2; no firm D call. V was cut by 5 bases and J by 8 bases, with 21 bases left in between. Germline assignment: CDR1 SGHAT and CDR2 FQNNGV. The CDR3 runs 15 residues. This CDR3 is CASSQDPPTIRGYTF. The DNA for the CDR3 is TGTGCCAGCAGCCAAGATCCCCCCACTATACGAGGCTACACCTTC.